Following are 32 T cell receptor beta chains from one sample sequenced in a study of spatial heterogeneity in lung cancer. Findings and caveats of the study: It was found that expanded intratumoral alpha and beta TCR counts tracked tumor mutation counts.

TCRdb called the 5' RACE reads again in MiXCR, with one record for every CDR3 protein. The sample has around 9,900 distinct CDR3 sequences, 5.5% to 7.5% seen once. As for time point: sample taken at primary tumor resection. No antigen is known for these receptors. This specimen consisted of lung tumor tissue, obtained at surgery. The receptors stem from a female donor with early-stage non-small cell lung cancer.

By its share, this clonotype is large. V and J are TRBV29-1 and TRBJ2-3; maybe TRBD1 (5 bases). V dropped 6 bases and J dropped 6 bases, with 16 bases sitting between them. CDR1 and CDR2 from the germline V gene are SQVTM and ANQGSEA. This CDR3 has 13 amino acids. The CDR3 sequence: CSVQGLLTDTQYF. DNA of the CDR3: TGCAGCGTCCAGGGCCTGTTAACCGATACGCAGTATTTT.

This clonotype was found many times. The chain couples TRBV7-9 to TRBJ2-5, with 7 bases aligning to TRBD2. Germline CDR1 and CDR2: SEHNR and FQNEAQ (reference sequence). V shed 5 bases and J 5 bases; nucleotides not matched to a gene: 11. This CDR3 contains 15 residues. The CDR3 coding sequence is TGTGCCAGCAGCCCCCCAGCGGGACGGGGGGAGACCCAGTACTTC. It translates to CASSPPAGRGETQYF.

This clonotype was counted many times. The chain has TRBV6-5 and TRBJ2-5, with TRBD2 identical over 10 bases. Germline loops: CDR1 MNHEY, CDR2 SVGAGI. J gave up 5 bases and V 5 bases, and 11 bases lay outside the gene matches. The CDR3 loop spans 16 amino acids. CDR3 protein: CASSTTLSGRRETQYF. CDR3 coding DNA: TGTGCCAGCAGTACCACCCTTAGCGGGAGGAGGGAGACCCAGTACTTC.

This clonotype appeared many times. The chain recombines TRBV30 with TRBJ2-2, with D perhaps TRBD2 (5 bases). Trimming stripped 2 bases from V and 0 bases from J, with 13 bases between. Germline V gene lookup returns CDR1 GTSNPN and CDR2 SVGIG (reference sequence). The CDR3 spans 16 residues. For the CDR3, the DNA is TGTGCCTGGAGTTTGGACGGAGGACCGAACACCGGGGAGCTGTTTTTT. It encodes CAWSLDGGPNTGELFF. The whole variable domain, filled in from reference TRBV30 and TRBJ2-2, reads SQTIHQWPATLVQPVGSPLSLECTVEGTSNPNLYWYRQAAGRGLQLLFYSVGIGQISSEVPQNLSASRPQDRQFILSSKKLLLSDSGFYLCAWSLDGGPNTGELFFGEGSRLTVL.

This clonotype has a count of ten or more. The V and J genes are TRBV7-8 and TRBJ2-7; D is unresolved. Trimming removed 5 bases from V and 1 base from J, with 18 bases in between. The germline CDR1 and CDR2 sequences are SGHVS and FQNEAQ. The CDR3 has 16 amino acids. The CDR3, as DNA: TGTGCCAGCAGCCCGACCCGAATACGGCTTTCCTACGAGCAGTACTTC. It codes for CASSPTRIRLSYEQYF.

Notes on this clonotype: A much larger clone is a single base away; this may be a read error. The V gene is TRBV7-9, the J gene TRBJ1-1; D uncertain. This CDR3 is built from 15 residues. V was shortened by 4 bases and J by 1 base, with 13 bases between the two germline ends. The germline V gene has CDR1 SEHNR and CDR2 FQNEAQ (reference sequence). The CDR3 region has the DNA TGTGCCAGCAGCTACCCGAGACCCTCGAACACTGAAGCTTTCTTT. Its protein product is CASSYPRPSNTEAFF.

This clonotype has a count of ten or more. This sequence joins TRBV20-1 and TRBJ1-2, with D unresolved. This CDR3 comprises 10 residues. CDR1 and CDR2 (germline): DFQATT, SNEGSKA (reference sequence). V was pared by 6 bases and J by 3 bases, with 5 bases between. CDR3 sequence (DNA): TGCAGTGCAGCCGACTATGGCTACACCTTC. Amino acid sequence: CSAADYGYTF.

This clonotype came up many times. CDR3: CASSQVGNTGELFF. Here the CDR3 DNA reads TGTGCCAGCAGCCAAGTAGGTAACACCGGGGAGCTGTTTTTT. The V and J genes are TRBV3-1 and TRBJ2-2; no clear D. Trimming took 1 base from V and 2 from J, leaving 5 bases between them. Germline V lookup: CDR1 LGHDT, CDR2 YNNKEL (reference sequence). This CDR3 has 14 amino acids.

This clonotype was counted many times. CDR3 bases: TGCAGCGTCCTGATGGGCGGCCAAAGCACAGATACGCAGTATTTT. Protein: CSVLMGGQSTDTQYF. The chain has TRBV29-1 and TRBJ2-3; D remains ambiguous. Germline V gives CDR1 SQVTM, CDR2 ANQGSEA. The CDR3 is 15 residues long. V lost 6 bases and J lost 0, with 16 bases in between.

This clonotype qualifies as medium-sized (0.01 to 0.1%). The chain is built from TRBV7-8 and TRBJ1-5; possibly TRBD1 for D (6 bases). This CDR3 has 16 residues. The germline V and J ends were trimmed by 0 bases and 7 bases, with 16 bases remaining between them. Germline V gene data show CDR1 as SGHVS and CDR2 as FQNEAQ. CDR3 DNA: TGTGCCAGCAGCTTAGCGATGGTCGGGGGGCAACAGCCCCAGCATTTT. It is translated as CASSLAMVGGQQPQHF.

Many counts were recorded for this clonotype. The V and J genes are TRBV28 and TRBJ2-3; TRBD1 is a possible D gene (5 bases). Germline CDR1 MDHEN, CDR2 SYDVKM. V was cut by 2 bases and J by 0 bases, with 6 bases left in between. This CDR3 region has 14 residues. The chain's CDR3 is CASSLGASTDTQYF. For the CDR3, the DNA is TGTGCCAGCAGTTTAGGGGCTAGCACAGATACGCAGTATTTT. The complete variable domain, with remaining parts taken from reference TRBV28 and TRBJ2-3, reads DVKVTQSSRYLVKRTGEKVFLECVQDMDHENMFWYRQDPGLGLRLIYFSYDVKMKEKGDIPEGYSVSREKKERFSLILESASTNQTSMYLCASSLGASTDTQYFGPGTRLTVL.

This clonotype was seen repeatedly, ten times or more. This chain links TRBV6-2 or TRBV6-3 with TRBJ2-5; no clear D. Germline V gene sequence: CDR1 MNHEY, CDR2 SVGEGT. This CDR3 has 18 amino acids. Trimming took off 7 bases at V and 1 base at J, with 25 bases between the two ends. CDR3 nucleotide sequence: TGTGCCAGCACTCACCGGGCCAGAACAATCTTGACCCAAGAGACCCAGTACTTC. It translates to CASTHRARTILTQETQYF.

This clonotype occurred many times. This chain links TRBV12-3 or TRBV12-4 with TRBJ1-1; D call uncertain. The CDR3 totals 14 residues. V was cut by 3 bases and J by 4 bases, with 12 bases left in between. The CDR3 coding sequence is TGTGCCAGCAGTTTCGGGTTCTCGAGCACTGAAGCTTTCTTT. Its translation is CASSFGFSSTEAFF.

This clonotype was counted many times. The chain is built from TRBV7-9 and TRBJ2-3; D is perhaps TRBD1 or TRBD2 (6 bases each). The CDR3 has 17 residues. Per the germline V gene, CDR1 is SEHNR and CDR2 is FQNEAQ (reference sequence). The V gene lost 5 bases and the J gene lost 5 bases, with 23 bases spanning the gap. In nucleotides, the CDR3 is TGTGCCAGCAGCCGGCGCCTGACACAGGGCGGGGAAGATACGCAGTATTTT. This codes for CASSRRLTQGGEDTQYF.

This clonotype was picked up many times. The chain recombines TRBV28 with TRBJ1-6, with D uncertain. The V gene lost 9 bases and the J gene lost 3 bases, with 6 bases spanning the gap. The CDR3 spans 12 residues. The germline V gene encodes CDR1 MDHEN and CDR2 SYDVKM. As DNA, the CDR3 is TGTGCCAGTGGACTCTATAATTCACCCCTCCACTTT. Translation gives CASGLYNSPLHF.

This clonotype has ten or more counts. The chain has TRBV6-2 or TRBV6-3 and TRBJ2-1, with a weak D call TRBD2 (6 bases). This CDR3 contains 15 residues. From germline, CDR1 is MNHEY and CDR2 SVGEGT. Trimming removed 7 bases from V and 8 bases from J, with 21 bases in between. CDR3 sequence reads: CASTPWAARGDEQFF. CDR3 DNA: TGTGCCAGCACCCCCTGGGCGGCGCGGGGAGATGAGCAGTTCTTC.

The sample holds many counts of this clonotype. The rearrangement uses TRBV2 and TRBJ2-1; 9 nucleotides match TRBD2. CDR1 is SNHLY and CDR2 is FYNNEI in the germline V gene. This CDR3 region has 15 residues. Losses at the gene ends were 6 bases for V and 4 bases for J; bases not matched to a gene: 7. The CDR3 loop is CASRDGSGGYNEQFF. The CDR3 DNA follows: TGTGCCAGCAGGGACGGGAGCGGGGGGTACAATGAGCAGTTCTTC.

This chain uses TRBV27 with TRBJ2-7, with TRBD1 identical over 7 bases. Germline V gene lookup returns CDR1 MNHEY and CDR2 SMNVEV (reference sequence). Unmatched junction bases numbered 6, after V lost 5 bases and J lost 2 bases. This CDR3 has 14 residues. CDR3 nucleotides: TGTGCCAGCAGTATAGGGACAGCGACCTACGAGCAGTACTTC. Translating gives CASSIGTATYEQYF.

For this clonotype: A read error may explain this, as a much larger clone is one base away. The gene calls are TRBV7-2 and TRBJ2-3; no clear D gene. Germline V gene lookup returns CDR1 SGHTA and CDR2 FQGNSA. CDR3 length: 13 residues. CDR3 sequence: CASSFSSGDMQYF. The CDR3 bases are TGTGCCAGCAGCTTTTCTTCAGGAGATATGCAGTATTTT. Full variable domain (missing parts from reference TRBV7-2 and TRBJ2-3): GAGVSQSPSNKVTEKGKDVELRCDPISGHTALYWYRQSLGQGLEFLIYFQGNSAPDKSGLPSDRFSAERTGGSVSTLTIQRTQQEDSAVYLCASSFSSGDMQYFGPGTRLTVL.

This chain links TRBV7-6 with TRBJ2-1; 10 bases align to TRBD1. Per germline, CDR1 SGHVS and CDR2 FNYEAQ. This CDR3 is 20 amino acids long. The V segment lost 3 bases and the J segment 0 bases; nucleotides outside the gene matches: 14. CDR3 amino acids: CASSFPGQGTLWSSYNEQFF. CDR3 DNA: TGTGCCAGCAGCTTTCCGGGACAGGGGACCCTTTGGAGCTCCTACAATGAGCAGTTCTTC.

Ten or more counts support this clonotype. The V call is TRBV18, the J call TRBJ2-7, with D tentatively TRBD1 (6 bases). Germline V gene lookup returns CDR1 KGHSH and CDR2 LQKENI. The V end lost 6 bases, the J end lost 6 bases, and 15 bases lay between the germline ends. The CDR3 is 13 amino acids. The CDR3 nucleotides are TGTGCCAGCTCCCCCACAGGGCCCAGCGAGCAGTACGTC. Amino acid sequence: CASSPTGPSEQYV.

This clonotype has a handful of counts. V and J are TRBV5-1 and TRBJ2-3, with D maybe TRBD2 (6 bases). The CDR3 covers 15 residues. Germline CDR1 SGHRS, CDR2 YFSETQ. The V end was cut by 4 bases, the J end by 1 base, with 13 bases between. Written as DNA, the CDR3 is TGCGCCAGCAGCCTGACTAGTGTCGGCACAGATACGCAGTATTTT. It codes for CASSLTSVGTDTQYF. The variable domain in full, completed from reference TRBV5-1 and TRBJ2-3, reads KAGVTQTPRYLIKTRGQQVTLSCSPISGHRSVSWYQQTPGQGLQFLFEYFSETQRNKGNFPGRFSGRQFSNSRSEMNVSTLELGDSALYLCASSLTSVGTDTQYFGPGTRLTVL.

In its sample, this clonotype was seen many times. The chain carries TRBV11-2 and TRBJ2-1; D remains ambiguous. Germline V gene sequence: CDR1 SGHAT, CDR2 FQNNGV. The CDR3 length is 16 residues. The ends were cut back, 1 base at V and 5 bases at J, with 15 bases in the middle. The CDR3 coding sequence is TGTGCCAGCAGCTTAGGTCTGGCGGAGACGAACAATGAGCAGTTCTTC. Translation gives CASSLGLAETNNEQFF.

At least ten counts were recorded for this clonotype. This sequence joins TRBV3-1 and TRBJ2-5; no clear D gene. The V gene lost 1 base and the J gene lost 5 bases, with 14 bases spanning the gap. The CDR3 is 15 residues long. Germline values: CDR1 LGHDT, CDR2 YNNKEL (reference sequence). Here the CDR3 reads CASSQVTWSTETQYF. The CDR3 region has the DNA TGTGCCAGCAGCCAAGTAACATGGAGCACCGAGACCCAGTACTTC.

This clonotype is categorized as medium-sized. The V call is TRBV7-3, the J call TRBJ2-3; maybe TRBD1 (6 bases). CDR3 length: 15 residues. CDR1 and CDR2 (germline): SGHTA, FQGTGA. Trimming stripped 0 bases from V and 5 bases from J, with 12 bases between. CDR3 sequence: CASSLTLGARDTQYF. CDR3 nucleotide sequence: TGTGCCAGCAGCTTAACGTTGGGGGCTCGAGATACGCAGTATTTT. Full variable domain (rest looked up from reference TRBV7-3 and TRBJ2-3): GAGVSQTPSNKVTEKGKYVELRCDPISGHTALYWYRQSLGQGPEFLIYFQGTGAADDSGLPNDRFFAVRPEGSVSTLKIQRTERGDSAVYLCASSLTLGARDTQYFGPGTRLTVL.

In this sample, this clonotype turned up a few times. The rearrangement uses TRBV4-3 and TRBJ1-3; D may be TRBD1 (5 bases). This CDR3 has 17 residues. Germline V gene lookup returns CDR1 LGHNA and CDR2 YSLEER. V was shortened by 4 bases and J by 1 base, with 17 bases between the two germline ends. CDR3 sequence (DNA): TGCGCCAGCAGCCTCGAGGCGGGGCCCACATCTGGAAACACCATATATTTT. Residues: CASSLEAGPTSGNTIYF.

This clonotype showed up many times. CDR3 sequence (DNA): TGTGCCAGCAACTGGGACAGGGGGACTAGGGAAGCTTTCTTT. The encoded protein is CASNWDRGTREAFF. The chain is built from TRBV6-1 and TRBJ1-1; TRBD1 agrees at 11 bases. The germline V gene has CDR1 MNHNS and CDR2 SASEGT. Trimming cost V 7 bases and J 8 bases; bases outside gene matches: 9. The CDR3 totals 14 residues.

The table lists this clonotype with many counts. V is TRBV12-3 or TRBV12-4 and J is TRBJ2-6, with TRBD1 identical over 8 bases. The CDR3 runs to 15 residues. Written as DNA, the CDR3 is TGTGGCGTCCATTCAGGGGGCGCTGGGGCCAACGTCCTGACTTTC. Encoded protein: CGVHSGGAGANVLTF.

This clonotype is categorized as medium-sized. This sequence joins TRBV3-1 and TRBJ2-7; tentative D call: TRBD2 (5 bases). Germline assignment: CDR1 LGHDT and CDR2 YNNKEL (reference sequence). The V end lost 0 bases, the J end lost 2 bases, and 14 bases lay between the germline ends. The CDR3 sequence is 16 residues long. In nucleotides, the CDR3 is TGTGCCAGCAGCCAAGATGCGGCTAGCCGGGCCTACGAGCAGTACTTC. This translates into CASSQDAASRAYEQYF.

This clonotype was recorded at least ten times. The V gene is TRBV30, the J gene TRBJ1-5; possible D gene TRBD1, 6 bases. Germline CDR1 is GTSNPN and CDR2 is SVGIG (reference sequence). V shed 4 bases and J shed 3 bases, with 10 bases lying between them. The CDR3 runs 13 residues. CDR3 residues: CAWTQGNNQPQHF. CDR3 DNA: TGTGCCTGGACACAGGGAAACAATCAGCCCCAGCATTTT.

This clonotype came up many times. The V gene is TRBV2, the J gene TRBJ2-3; no clear D gene. Germline CDR1 SNHLY, CDR2 FYNNEI. V gave up 6 bases and J gave up 6 bases, with 10 bases separating them. The CDR3 extends over 12 amino acids. The CDR3 region is CASSPTTDTQYF. CDR3 DNA: TGTGCCAGCAGCCCGACCACGGATACGCAGTATTTT.

This clonotype was seen only a few times. V usage is TRBV7-8 and J usage is TRBJ2-7; D may be TRBD1 or TRBD2 (5 bases each). Germline values: CDR1 SGHVS, CDR2 FQNEAQ. Trimming took 5 bases from V and 3 from J, leaving 11 bases between them. The CDR3 consists of 13 residues. CDR3 DNA: TGTGCCAGCAGCCTGGGACCAGACTACGAGCAGTACTTC. Protein: CASSLGPDYEQYF. The entire variable domain, with the rest obtained from reference TRBV7-8 and TRBJ2-7, is as follows: GAGVSQSPRYKVAKRGQDVALRCDPISGHVSLFWYQQALGQGPEFLTYFQNEAQLDKSGLPSDRFFAERPEGSVSTLKIQRTQQEDSAVYLCASSLGPDYEQYFGPGTRLTVT.